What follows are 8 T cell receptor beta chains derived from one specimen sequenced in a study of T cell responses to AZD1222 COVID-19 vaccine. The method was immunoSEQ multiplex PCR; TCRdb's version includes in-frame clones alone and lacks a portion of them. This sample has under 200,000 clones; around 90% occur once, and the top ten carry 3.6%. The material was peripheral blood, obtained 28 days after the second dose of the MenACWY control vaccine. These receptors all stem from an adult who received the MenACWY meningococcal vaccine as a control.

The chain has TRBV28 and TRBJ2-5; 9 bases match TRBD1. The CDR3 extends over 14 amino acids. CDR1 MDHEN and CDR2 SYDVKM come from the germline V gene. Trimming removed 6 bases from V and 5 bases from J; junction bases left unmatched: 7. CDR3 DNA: TGTGCCAGCAGACAAACCGGGACAGGGGAGACCCAGTACTTC. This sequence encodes CASRQTGTGETQYF.

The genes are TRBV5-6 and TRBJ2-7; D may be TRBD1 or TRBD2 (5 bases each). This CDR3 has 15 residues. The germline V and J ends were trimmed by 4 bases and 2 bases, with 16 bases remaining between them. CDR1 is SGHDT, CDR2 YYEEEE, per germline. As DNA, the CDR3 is TGTGCCAGCAGCCTTCTGGCCAGGGAGCCCTACGAGCAGTACTTC. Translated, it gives CASSLLAREPYEQYF.

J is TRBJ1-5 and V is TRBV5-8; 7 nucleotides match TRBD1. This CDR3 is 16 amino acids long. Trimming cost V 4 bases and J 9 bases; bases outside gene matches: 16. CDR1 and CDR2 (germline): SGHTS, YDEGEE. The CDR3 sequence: CASSHRMTGQIGPQHF. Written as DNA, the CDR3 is TGTGCCAGCAGCCATAGAATGACAGGGCAAATAGGGCCCCAGCATTTT. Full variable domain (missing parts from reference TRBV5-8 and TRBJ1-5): EAGVTQSPTHLIKTRGQQATLRCSPISGHTSVYWYQQALGLGLQFLLWYDEGEERNRGNFPPRFSGRQFPNYSSELNVNALELEDSALYLCASSHRMTGQIGPQHFGDGTRLSIL.

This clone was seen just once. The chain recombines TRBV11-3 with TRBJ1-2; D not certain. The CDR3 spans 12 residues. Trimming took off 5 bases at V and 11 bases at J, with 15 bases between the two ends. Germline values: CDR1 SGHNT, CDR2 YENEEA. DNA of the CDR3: TGTGCCAGCAGCCTCCACCAAGCGGGGTACACCTTC. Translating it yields CASSLHQAGYTF.

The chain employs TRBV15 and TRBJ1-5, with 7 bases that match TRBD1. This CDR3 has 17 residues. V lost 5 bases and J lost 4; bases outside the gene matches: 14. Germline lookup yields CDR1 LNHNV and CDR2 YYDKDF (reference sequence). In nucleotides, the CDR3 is TGTGCCACCAGCGGGAGAACAGGGGACTTTCGGAATCAGCCCCAGCATTTT. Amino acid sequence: CATSGRTGDFRNQPQHF.

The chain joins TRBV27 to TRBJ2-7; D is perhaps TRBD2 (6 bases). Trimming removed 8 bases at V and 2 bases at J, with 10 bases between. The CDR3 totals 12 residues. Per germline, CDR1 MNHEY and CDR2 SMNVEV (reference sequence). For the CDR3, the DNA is TGTGCCAGCCGGGACTTGGCCTACGAGCAGTACTTC. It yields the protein CASRDLAYEQYF.

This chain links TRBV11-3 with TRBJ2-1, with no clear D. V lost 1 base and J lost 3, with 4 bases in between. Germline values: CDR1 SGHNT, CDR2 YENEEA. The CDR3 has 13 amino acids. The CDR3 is CASSLAVYNEQFF. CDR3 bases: TGTGCCAGCAGCTTAGCGGTCTACAATGAGCAGTTCTTC. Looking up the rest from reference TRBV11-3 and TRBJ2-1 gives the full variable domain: EAGVVQSPRYKIIEKKQPVAFWCNPISGHNTLYWYLQNLGQGPELLIRYENEEAVDDSQLPKDRFSAERLKGVDSTLKIQPAELGDSAVYLCASSLAVYNEQFFGPGTRLTVL.

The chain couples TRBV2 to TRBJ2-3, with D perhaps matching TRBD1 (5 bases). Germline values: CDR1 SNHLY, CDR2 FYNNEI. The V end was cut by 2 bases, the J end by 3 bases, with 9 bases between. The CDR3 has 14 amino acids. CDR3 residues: CASSEMAGTDTQYF. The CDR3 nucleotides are TGTGCCAGCAGTGAAATGGCAGGGACAGATACGCAGTATTTT.